A single sample is the source of the 9 T cell receptor beta chains below, sequenced in a study of metastatic and nonmetastatic thyroid tumors. TCRdb ran MiXCR on the PCR reads. The profile shows approximately 8,000 clones, roughly a quarter of them singletons. Before thyroid surgery, none of the patients had received any treatment. Material: adjacent normal tissue. The receptors shown here come from a female donor with papillary thyroid cancer or a benign thyroid nodule (not recorded which). Some clones in this sample may be carry-over from other donors' samples.

This clone was counted many times. This sequence joins TRBV18 and TRBJ2-5; 7 bases match TRBD1. CDR3 length: 16 amino acids. V was clipped by 0 bases and J by 5 bases; unmatched bases: 9. Per the germline V gene, CDR1 is KGHSH and CDR2 is LQKENI. The CDR3 DNA reads as TGTGCCAGCTCACCACCATCACAGGGGACGCGGGAGACCCAGTACTTC. Protein sequence: CASSPPSQGTRETQYF.

The J gene is TRBJ2-2, the V gene TRBV7-9, with unresolved D. V shed 0 bases and J shed 3 bases, with 2 bases lying between them. Germline lookup yields CDR1 SEHNR and CDR2 FQNEAQ (reference sequence). This CDR3 has 13 residues. CDR3 protein: CASSLADTGELFF. The CDR3 coding sequence is TGTGCCAGCAGCTTAGCGGACACCGGGGAGCTGTTTTTT.

The chain recombines TRBV20-1 with TRBJ2-7; tentative D call: TRBD2 (5 bases). The CDR3 length is 11 residues. CDR1 is DFQATT and CDR2 is SNEGSKA in the germline V gene (reference sequence). The V gene lost 6 bases and the J gene lost 8 bases, with 14 bases spanning the gap. CDR3 sequence: CSAAVSGKQYF. In DNA, the CDR3 is TGCAGTGCCGCCGTAAGCGGAAAGCAGTACTTC.

This clone was counted many times. This chain uses TRBV18 with TRBJ2-7, with D tentatively TRBD2 (5 bases). Germline V lookup: CDR1 KGHSH, CDR2 LQKENI. Deletions cut 4 bases from V and 6 bases from J, with 25 bases between. The CDR3 is 17 residues long. The CDR3 region has the DNA TGTGCCAGCTCACAAACCGTGCCGGGAAAAAATCCCTCCGAGCAGTACGTC. The encoded protein is CASSQTVPGKNPSEQYV.

As DNA, the CDR3 is TGTGCCAGCAGCTTATCGTCGGGACTTATCTACGAGCAGTACTTC. Encoded protein: CASSLSSGLIYEQYF. V and J are TRBV7-2 and TRBJ2-7, with a possible D match to TRBD2 (6 bases). The CDR3 has 15 amino acids. Germline values: CDR1 SGHTA, CDR2 FQGNSA. The ends were cut back, 2 bases at V and 3 bases at J, with 14 bases in the middle.

This clone is labeled medium-sized. The V gene is TRBV6-1, the J gene TRBJ1-1; D gene unclear. The V end lost 5 bases, the J end lost 2 bases, and 15 bases lay between the germline ends. The CDR3 has 15 amino acids. Per the germline V gene, CDR1 is MNHNS and CDR2 is SASEGT. The CDR3 DNA reads as TGTGCCAGCAGTTCCGACCCGGGGAGAAACACTGAAGCTTTCTTT. This translates into CASSSDPGRNTEAFF.

This chain connects TRBV20-1 to TRBJ2-3, with D maybe TRBD2 (6 bases). Looked up from germline, CDR1 is DFQATT and CDR2 is SNEGSKA (reference sequence). V shed 0 bases and J shed 2 bases, with 15 bases lying between them. The CDR3 length is 16 residues. The DNA of the CDR3 is TGCAGTGCTAGAGACGGGGGACGAGGATACACAGATACGCAGTATTTT. Translated: CSARDGGRGYTDTQYF.

The sample holds a few counts of this clone. This chain connects TRBV6-1 to TRBJ2-1, with D maybe TRBD2 (5 bases). CDR3 length: 15 amino acids. Trimming took 6 bases from V and 4 from J, leaving 16 bases between them. Germline V CDR1 and CDR2: MNHNS, SASEGT. CDR3 in DNA: TGTGCCAGCAGCTTAGAGGGAAGTTCGTACAATGAGCAGTTCTTC. Amino acids: CASSLEGSSYNEQFF.

The V and J genes are TRBV2 and TRBJ2-7, with 10 nucleotides matching TRBD1. This CDR3 has 14 residues. V was clipped by 8 bases and J by 4 bases; unmatched bases: 8. CDR1 SNHLY and CDR2 FYNNEI come from the germline V gene. In DNA form, the CDR3 reads TGTGCCAGCGGTTTGGGGACAGGGGTGTACGAGCAGTACTTC. As protein: CASGLGTGVYEQYF. The whole variable domain, filled in from reference TRBV2 and TRBJ2-7, reads EPEVTQTPSHQVTQMGQEVILRCVPISNHLYFYWYRQILGQKVEFLVSFYNNEISEKSEIFDDQFSVERPDGSNFTLKIRSTKLEDSAMYFCASGLGTGVYEQYFGPGTRLTVT.